The clone carrying this TCR beta chain appeared a single time. Trimming removed 0 bases at V and 0 bases at J, with 10 bases between. CDR3 length: 16 amino acids. Germline lookup yields CDR1 SGHVS and CDR2 FNYEAQ. The sample originates from a study of shared clonotypes between healthy human individuals. Clones were sequenced by immunoSEQ multiplex PCR, and TCRdb holds only the in-frame ones, with some missing. The data contain around 350,000 clones, less than 75% of them seen just once; the ten biggest clones take up 8% to 13%. The rearrangement links TRBV7-6 to TRBJ2-3; D perhaps matches TRBD1 (6 bases). Sequenced material: memory CD4+ T cells sorted from blood. Subset here: CD45RA-negative fraction. The clonotype was recovered from a man aged 30 to 39 in good health. As DNA, the CDR3 is TGTGCCAGCAGCTTAGCGGGGGCGACTAGCACAGATACGCAGTATTTT. This encodes CASSLAGATSTDTQYF. Combining the CDR3 with reference TRBV7-6 and TRBJ2-3 gives the whole variable domain GAGVSQSPRYKVTKRGQDVALRCDPISGHVSLYWYRQALGQGPEFLTYFNYEAQQDKSGLPNDRFSAERPEGSISTLTIQRTEQRDSAMYRCASSLAGATSTDTQYFGPGTRLTVL.